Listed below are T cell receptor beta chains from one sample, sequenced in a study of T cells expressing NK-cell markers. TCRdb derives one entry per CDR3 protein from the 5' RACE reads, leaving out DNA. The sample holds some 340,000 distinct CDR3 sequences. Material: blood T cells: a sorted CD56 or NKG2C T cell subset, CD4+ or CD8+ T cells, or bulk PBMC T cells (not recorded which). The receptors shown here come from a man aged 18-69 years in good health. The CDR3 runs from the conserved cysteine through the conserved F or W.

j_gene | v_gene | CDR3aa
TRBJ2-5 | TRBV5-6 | CASSFPLGGGGETQYF
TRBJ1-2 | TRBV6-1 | CASNAPGQGTYGYTF
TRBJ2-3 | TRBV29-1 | CSGEAGPPRDTQYF
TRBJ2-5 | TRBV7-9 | CASSLIATVKETQYF
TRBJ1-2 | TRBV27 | CASSFSRGQGGYTF
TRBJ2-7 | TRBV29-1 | CSAGPGQGSEQYF
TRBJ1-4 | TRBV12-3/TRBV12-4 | CASSLWQGGGLGEKLFF
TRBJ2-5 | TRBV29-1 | CSARGLAETQYF
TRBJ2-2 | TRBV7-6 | CASSSKSGLLGSGELFF
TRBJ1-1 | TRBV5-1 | CASGGTGGLGTEAFF